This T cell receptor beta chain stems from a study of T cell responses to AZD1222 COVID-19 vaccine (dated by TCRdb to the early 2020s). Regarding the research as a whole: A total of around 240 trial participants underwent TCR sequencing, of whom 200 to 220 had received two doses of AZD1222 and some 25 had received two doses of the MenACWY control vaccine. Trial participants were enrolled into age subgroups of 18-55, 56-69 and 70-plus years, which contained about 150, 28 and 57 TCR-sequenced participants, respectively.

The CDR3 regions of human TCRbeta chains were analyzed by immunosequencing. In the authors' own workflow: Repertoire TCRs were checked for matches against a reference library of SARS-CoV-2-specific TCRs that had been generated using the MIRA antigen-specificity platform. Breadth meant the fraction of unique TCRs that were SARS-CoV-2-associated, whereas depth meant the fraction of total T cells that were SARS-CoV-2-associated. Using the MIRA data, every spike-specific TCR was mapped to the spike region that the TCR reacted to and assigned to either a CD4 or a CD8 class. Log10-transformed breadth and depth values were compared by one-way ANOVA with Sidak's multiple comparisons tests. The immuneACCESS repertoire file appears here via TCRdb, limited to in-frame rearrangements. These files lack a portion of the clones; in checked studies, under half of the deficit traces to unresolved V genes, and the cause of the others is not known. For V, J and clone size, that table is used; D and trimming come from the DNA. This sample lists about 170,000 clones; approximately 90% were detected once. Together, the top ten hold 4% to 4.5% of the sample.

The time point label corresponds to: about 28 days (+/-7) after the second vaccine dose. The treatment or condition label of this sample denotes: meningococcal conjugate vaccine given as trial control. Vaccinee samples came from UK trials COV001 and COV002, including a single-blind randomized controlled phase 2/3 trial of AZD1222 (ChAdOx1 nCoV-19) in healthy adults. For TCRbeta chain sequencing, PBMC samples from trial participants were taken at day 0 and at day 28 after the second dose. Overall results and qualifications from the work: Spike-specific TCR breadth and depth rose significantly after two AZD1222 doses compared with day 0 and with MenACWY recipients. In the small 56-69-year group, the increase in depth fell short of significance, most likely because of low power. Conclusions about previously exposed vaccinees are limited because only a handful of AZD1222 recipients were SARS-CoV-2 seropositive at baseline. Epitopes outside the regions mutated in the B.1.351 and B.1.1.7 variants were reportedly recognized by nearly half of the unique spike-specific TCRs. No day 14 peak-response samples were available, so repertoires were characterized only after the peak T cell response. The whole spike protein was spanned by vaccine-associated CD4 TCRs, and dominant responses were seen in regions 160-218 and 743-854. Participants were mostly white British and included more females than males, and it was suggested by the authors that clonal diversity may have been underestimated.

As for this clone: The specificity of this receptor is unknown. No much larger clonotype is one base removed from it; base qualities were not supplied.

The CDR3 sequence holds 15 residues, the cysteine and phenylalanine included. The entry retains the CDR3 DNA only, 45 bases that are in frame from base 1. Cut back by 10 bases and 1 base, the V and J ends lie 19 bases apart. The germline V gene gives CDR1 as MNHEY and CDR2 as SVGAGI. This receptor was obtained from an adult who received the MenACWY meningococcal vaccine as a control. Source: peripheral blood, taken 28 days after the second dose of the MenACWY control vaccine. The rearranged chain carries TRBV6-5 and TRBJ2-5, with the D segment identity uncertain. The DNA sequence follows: TGTGCCATCAACTATGTTACGACCCCCCAAGAGACCCAGTACTTC. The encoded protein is CAINYVTTPQETQYF.